The TCR beta chain described here comes from a study of shared clonotypes between healthy human individuals. On the study more broadly: A few men and a couple of women, aged 18 to 49, were donors.

The assay was carried out at the deep level. TCRdb keeps only in-frame clones here, not all; method: immunoSEQ multiplex PCR. The repertoire holds roughly 770,000 clones, about 96% seen once, with about 0.25% in the top ten. Study outcomes and limitations: Sharing of clonotypes among donors was expected to vary with sequencing depth.

Germline V gives CDR1 WSHSY, CDR2 SAAADI. Trimming removed 0 bases at V and 3 bases at J, with 8 bases between. CDR3 length: 14 amino acids. CD45RO-negative, CCR7-positively selected cells formed the naive CD8 fraction, excluding terminally differentiated effector memory CD45RA+ cells. On this clone itself: Its antigen is unknown. The sample has other DNA sequences that encode this CDR3 too.

This TCR derives from a man aged 30 to 39 in good health. This chain links TRBV10-2 with TRBJ1-1; D perhaps matches TRBD1 (6 bases). Sample: naive CD8+ T cells sorted from blood. This CDR3 is CASSESTGYTEAFF. CDR3 coding DNA: TGCGCCAGCAGTGAGTCGACAGGCTACACTGAAGCTTTCTTT.